The source of this TCR beta chain is a study of T-cell memory formation after mild COVID-19. From the 5' RACE reads, TCRdb called clonotypes with MiXCR, one entry per CDR3 protein. The sample shows 550,000 to 700,000 distinct CDR3 sequences, around a sixth of them seen only once. The CDR3 consists of 16 residues. With 0 bases clipped from V and 4 bases from J, the junction kept 6 bases outside the gene matches. CDR1 LGHDT and CDR2 YNNKEL come from the germline V gene (reference sequence). The gene calls are TRBV3-1 and TRBJ1-2, with TRBD1 identical over 9 bases. This TCR was sampled from an adult woman who had mild COVID-19 (a few samples of this study predate the infection). Cell type and time point are not known. The sequenced material came from PBMCs or a T cell subset sorted from them (not recorded which). Here the CDR3 DNA reads TGTGCCAGCAGCCAAGATGGACAGGGGCCCCCCTATGGCTACACCTTC. Translating it yields CASSQDGQGPPYGYTF.